The 25 T cell receptor beta chains given below trace back to one sample, sequenced in a study of beta chain features in type 1 diabetes (dated by TCRdb to 2016 to 2019). The library came from the immunoSEQ multiplex PCR assay. All of the isolated RNA was reverse transcribed with the High Capacity cDNA Reverse Transcription Kit, so expressed TCRB transcripts were sequenced. The clones in this table, taken by TCRdb from immuneACCESS, are in-frame only. Not every clone is retained; where verified, under half of the shortfall comes from an unresolved V gene, and the cause of the rest is unknown. The table for this sample lists around 400,000 clones; 10% to 15% of them were counted only once. Roughly 0.015% of the sample rests with the top ten. The sample consisted of naive CD4+ T cells from blood. In the paper's terms, the cell subset or site label means: true naive CD4+ T cells. The receptors originated from a man aged 18 to 35 in good health.

This clone appeared a few times. The chain links TRBV5-6 to TRBJ2-5, with D perhaps assigned TRBD1 or TRBD2 (5 bases each). Trimming shortened V by 4 bases and J by 7 bases, and 17 bases separated the two germline ends. Germline assignment: CDR1 SGHDT and CDR2 YYEEEE. This CDR3 has 14 amino acids. The CDR3 loop reads CASSLGTVRGTQYF. CDR3 DNA: TGTGCCAGCAGCCTGGGGACGGTCCGGGGGACCCAGTACTTC.

V gene TRBV30 combines with J gene TRBJ2-1, with a tentative D call TRBD2 (5 bases). Germline V gives CDR1 GTSNPN, CDR2 SVGIG (reference sequence). Deletions cut 4 bases from V and 4 bases from J, with 11 bases between. CDR3 length equals 13 residues. In nucleotides, the CDR3 is TGTGCCTGGATGACTACCTATTACAATGAGCAGTTCTTC. The encoded protein is CAWMTTYYNEQFF.

The V gene is TRBV15, the J gene TRBJ2-4; 8 bases align to TRBD2. The CDR3 covers 17 residues. The trim removed 0 bases at V and 8 bases at J, leaving 12 bases unmatched. CDR1 is LNHNV and CDR2 is YYDKDF in the germline V gene (reference sequence). The CDR3 DNA reads as TGTGCCACCAGCAGAGATCGGGGACTAGACGTCCCGCACATTCAGTACTTC. Translated: CATSRDRGLDVPHIQYF.

The sample holds a few counts of this clone. The chain uses TRBV5-1 and TRBJ2-3, with a weak D call TRBD2 (6 bases). The V end was cut by 0 bases, the J end by 3 bases, with 14 bases between. Germline CDR1 is SGHRS and CDR2 is YFSETQ. CDR3 length equals 16 residues. The CDR3: CASSLATAGSTDTQYF. The CDR3 DNA is TGCGCCAGCAGCTTGGCGACCGCGGGATCGACAGATACGCAGTATTTT.

This clone occurred a few times. The chain is built from TRBV30 and TRBJ2-2; no clear D gene. The V end was cut by 4 bases, the J end by 10 bases, with 10 bases between. This CDR3 is 11 amino acids long. Germline CDR1 is GTSNPN and CDR2 is SVGIG (reference sequence). CDR3 sequence reads: CAWTDTSELFF. For the CDR3, the DNA is TGTGCCTGGACCGACACCTCGGAGCTGTTTTTT. The full variable domain, in which reference TRBV30 and TRBJ2-2 provide the parts outside the CDR3, is SQTIHQWPATLVQPVGSPLSLECTVEGTSNPNLYWYRQAAGRGLQLLFYSVGIGQISSEVPQNLSASRPQDRQFILSSKKLLLSDSGFYLCAWTDTSELFFGEGSRLTVL.

This chain connects TRBV15 to TRBJ2-1; 10 bases agree with TRBD1. Germline trimming cut 3 bases from V and 7 bases from J; bases unmatched to any gene: 9. CDR1 is LNHNV and CDR2 is YYDKDF in the germline V gene (reference sequence). CDR3 length: 16 amino acids. CDR3 sequence reads: CATSSTGTGVSNEQFF. The CDR3 DNA is TGTGCCACCAGCAGTACCGGGACAGGGGTGTCGAATGAGCAGTTCTTC.

V gene TRBV4-1 combines with J gene TRBJ1-2; D remains unclear. V lost 1 base, J lost 8 bases, and 14 bases lay in between. This CDR3 contains 14 residues. Germline-derived CDR1 and CDR2 are MGHRA and YSYEKL. The CDR3 region is CASSQASRTGGYTF. For the CDR3, the DNA is TGCGCCAGCAGCCAAGCATCTCGAACGGGGGGCTACACCTTC.

CDR3 sequence: CASSLEWGGTYEQYF. The CDR3 DNA follows: TGTGCCAGCAGCTTAGAGTGGGGCGGCACCTACGAGCAGTACTTC. V is TRBV7-9 and J is TRBJ2-7, with D maybe TRBD1 (5 bases). Germline V gives CDR1 SEHNR, CDR2 FQNEAQ (reference sequence). The CDR3 is 15 amino acids. Between the trimmed V and J ends, which lost 1 base and 2 bases, there was a span of 12 bases. The full variable domain, rest sourced from reference TRBV7-9 and TRBJ2-7, is DTGVSQNPRHKITKRGQNVTFRCDPISEHNRLYWYRQTLGQGPEFLTYFQNEAQLEKSRLLSDRFSAERPKGSFSTLEIQRTEQGDSAMYLCASSLEWGGTYEQYFGPGTRLTVT.

This clone was counted a few times. V usage is TRBV30 and J usage is TRBJ2-7; 11 bases are a match to TRBD2. The V and J ends lost 2 bases and 2 bases, in that order; junction bases with no gene match: 8. Germline lookup yields CDR1 GTSNPN and CDR2 SVGIG (reference sequence). The CDR3 length is 16 residues. The CDR3 DNA reads as TGTGCCTGGAGTCGCCGACTAGCGGGGCTCACCTACGAGCAGTACTTC. Protein product: CAWSRRLAGLTYEQYF. The complete variable domain, with remaining parts taken from reference TRBV30 and TRBJ2-7, reads SQTIHQWPATLVQPVGSPLSLECTVEGTSNPNLYWYRQAAGRGLQLLFYSVGIGQISSEVPQNLSASRPQDRQFILSSKKLLLSDSGFYLCAWSRRLAGLTYEQYFGPGTRLTVT.

This CDR3 reads CASSQDLRSHEQYF. The CDR3 region has the DNA TGCGCCAGCAGCCAAGATCTTCGTTCCCACGAGCAGTACTTC. This chain joins TRBV4-1 and TRBJ2-7; no definite D call. This CDR3 is 14 amino acids long. Trimming stripped 0 bases from V and 5 bases from J, with 11 bases between. CDR1 MGHRA and CDR2 YSYEKL come from the germline V gene.

This clone was seen a few times. The sample holds other DNA sequences that translate to the same CDR3. The chain employs TRBV30 and TRBJ1-1, with D possibly TRBD1 on 5 matching bases. Germline CDR1 and CDR2: GTSNPN and SVGIG (reference sequence). The germline V and J ends were trimmed by 5 bases and 0 bases, with 7 bases remaining between them. The CDR3 is 12 amino acids. As DNA, the CDR3 is TGTGCCTGGGGACAAATGAACACTGAAGCTTTCTTT. This codes for CAWGQMNTEAFF.

The V gene is TRBV4-1, the J gene TRBJ2-7; TRBD2 matches 8 bases. CDR3 length: 15 amino acids. The J segment lost 4 bases and the V segment lost 4 bases, leaving 9 bases of the junction unmatched. Germline V CDR1 and CDR2: MGHRA, YSYEKL. DNA of the CDR3: TGCGCCAGCAGCCCCCGGACTAGCACCACGTACGAGCAGTACTTC. Translated: CASSPRTSTTYEQYF.

The table lists this clone with a few counts. V usage is TRBV30 and J usage is TRBJ1-2; TRBD1 matches 7 bases. Losses at the gene ends were 1 base for V and 4 bases for J; bases not matched to a gene: 6. Germline values: CDR1 GTSNPN, CDR2 SVGIG (reference sequence). This CDR3 has 14 residues. CDR3 DNA sequence: TGTGCCTGGAGTGCCTACAGGGGTACCTATGGCTACACCTTC. This gives the protein CAWSAYRGTYGYTF. Full variable domain (missing parts from reference TRBV30 and TRBJ1-2): SQTIHQWPATLVQPVGSPLSLECTVEGTSNPNLYWYRQAAGRGLQLLFYSVGIGQISSEVPQNLSASRPQDRQFILSSKKLLLSDSGFYLCAWSAYRGTYGYTFGSGTRLTVV.

V gene TRBV29-1 combines with J gene TRBJ1-1; D unclear. Per germline, CDR1 SQVTM and CDR2 ANQGSEA. The germline V and J ends were trimmed by 3 bases and 5 bases, with 10 bases remaining between them. CDR3 length: 12 residues. The CDR3 DNA sequence: TGCAGCGTTGATCCGGGGAGGACTGAAGCTTTCTTT. It specifies CSVDPGRTEAFF.

This chain uses TRBV4-2 with TRBJ2-7; 8 bases are a match to TRBD1. The ends lost 0 bases at V and 5 bases at J; junction bases unmatched: 6. From germline, CDR1 is LGHNA and CDR2 YNFKEQ. The CDR3 is 15 residues long. CDR3 DNA: TGTGCCAGCAGCCAAGATCTCAGGGGGCTGGACGAGCAGTACTTC. It codes for CASSQDLRGLDEQYF.

The chain is built from TRBV6-1 and TRBJ2-1; TRBD2 matches at 13 bases. Germline V gene lookup returns CDR1 MNHNS and CDR2 SASEGT. V trimming: 4 bases; J trimming: 0 bases; junction bases outside the gene matches: 9. CDR3 length: 19 residues. The DNA of the CDR3 is TGTGCCAGCAGTGTTACTAGCGGGGGGGCCGTGGGCTCCTACAATGAGCAGTTCTTC. It is translated as CASSVTSGGAVGSYNEQFF.

This clone has only a few counts. The genes are TRBV6-5 and TRBJ2-1; a possible D gene is TRBD1 (6 bases). Germline CDR1 and CDR2: MNHEY and SVGAGI. The germline V and J ends were trimmed by 1 base and 7 bases, with 14 bases remaining between them. The CDR3 loop spans 15 amino acids. The CDR3 region has the DNA TGTGCCAGCAGTTACTGGCCAGGGGACGTTAATGAGCAGTTCTTC. It translates to CASSYWPGDVNEQFF.

The chain couples TRBV28 to TRBJ1-1, with 9 bases fitting TRBD1. This CDR3 spans 13 amino acids. Germline CDR1 reads MDHEN; CDR2 reads SYDVKM. With 7 bases clipped from V and 4 bases from J, the junction kept 4 bases outside the gene matches. CDR3 bases: TGTGCCAGCAAACAGGGGGCCGTCACTGAAGCTTTCTTT. Translation: CASKQGAVTEAFF. The whole variable domain, filled in from reference TRBV28 and TRBJ1-1, reads DVKVTQSSRYLVKRTGEKVFLECVQDMDHENMFWYRQDPGLGLRLIYFSYDVKMKEKGDIPEGYSVSREKKERFSLILESASTNQTSMYLCASKQGAVTEAFFGQGTRLTVV.

This clone has only a few counts. The chain couples TRBV7-2 to TRBJ2-3, with 8 bases identical to TRBD2. Unmatched junction bases numbered 7, after V lost 6 bases and J lost 2 bases. This CDR3 is built from 15 residues. Looked up from germline, CDR1 is SGHTA and CDR2 is FQGNSA. CDR3 DNA: TGTGCCAGCAGGACGGGAGCGGGGGTCACAGATACGCAGTATTTT. Translation: CASRTGAGVTDTQYF.

This clone occurred a few times. This sequence joins TRBV6-1 and TRBJ2-5; no reliable D call. Trimming removed 8 bases at V and 3 bases at J, with 13 bases between. CDR1 and CDR2 from the germline V gene are MNHNS and SASEGT. The length of the CDR3 is 13 residues. CDR3 DNA: TGTGCCAGCGCGAATAGACTGAAAGAGACCCAGTACTTC. This encodes CASANRLKETQYF.

This clone was seen a few times. The chain carries TRBV7-9 and TRBJ2-7; no definite D call. Per germline, CDR1 SEHNR and CDR2 FQNEAQ (reference sequence). This CDR3 is built from 12 residues. The V end lost 3 bases, the J end lost 1 base, and 4 bases lay between the germline ends. The CDR3 loop is CASSFNSYEQYF. As DNA, the CDR3 is TGTGCCAGCAGCTTTAATTCCTACGAGCAGTACTTC.

The V gene is TRBV11-2, the J gene TRBJ1-2; no clear D. The V gene's germline CDR1 is SGHAT and CDR2 FQNNGV. With 0 bases removed from V and 2 bases from J, the gap between germline ends came to 7 bases. The length of the CDR3 is 14 residues. The CDR3 DNA is TGTGCCAGCAGCTTAGATCCCGGGAACTATGGCTACACCTTC. It is translated as CASSLDPGNYGYTF.

This clone was seen a few times. The rearrangement joins TRBV25-1 to TRBJ2-1; D possibly corresponds to TRBD1 (6 bases). Trimming pared 3 bases from V and 10 bases from J, leaving 16 bases between. CDR1 MGHDK and CDR2 SYGVNS come from the germline V gene. The CDR3 length is 14 residues. CDR3 in DNA: TGTGCCAGCAGTGATCCGGGACAACCCGACGAGCAGTTCTTC. Translating it yields CASSDPGQPDEQFF.

In its sample, this clone was seen a few times. The CDR3: CAWSPTMGGEQYF. CDR3 bases: TGTGCCTGGAGTCCTACGATGGGGGGCGAGCAGTACTTC. The chain recombines TRBV30 with TRBJ2-7, with a weak D call TRBD2 (6 bases). Germline V lookup: CDR1 GTSNPN, CDR2 SVGIG (reference sequence). The CDR3 consists of 13 residues. V lost 2 bases and J lost 6, with 14 bases in between.

V usage is TRBV5-4 and J usage is TRBJ2-4; 8 bases align to TRBD1. The V gene's germline CDR1 is SGHNT and CDR2 YYREEE (reference sequence). This CDR3 is 15 amino acids long. The V gene end was trimmed by 4 bases and the J gene end by 2 bases; junction bases not matched to a gene: 5. Written as DNA, the CDR3 is TGTGCCAGCAGCGGACGGACAGGGCCCAAAAACATTCAGTACTTC. Protein: CASSGRTGPKNIQYF.